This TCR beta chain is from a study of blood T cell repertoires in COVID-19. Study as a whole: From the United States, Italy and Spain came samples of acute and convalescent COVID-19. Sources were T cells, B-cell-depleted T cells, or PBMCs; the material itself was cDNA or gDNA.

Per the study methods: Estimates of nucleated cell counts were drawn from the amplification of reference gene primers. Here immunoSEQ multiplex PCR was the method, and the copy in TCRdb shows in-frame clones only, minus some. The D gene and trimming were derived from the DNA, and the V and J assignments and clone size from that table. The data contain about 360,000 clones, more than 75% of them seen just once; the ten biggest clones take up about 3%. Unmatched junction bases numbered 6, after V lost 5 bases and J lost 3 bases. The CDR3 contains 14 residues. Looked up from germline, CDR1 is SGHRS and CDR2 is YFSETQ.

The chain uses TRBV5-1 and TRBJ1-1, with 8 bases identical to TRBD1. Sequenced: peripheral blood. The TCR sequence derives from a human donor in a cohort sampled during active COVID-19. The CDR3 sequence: CASRLTGADTEAFF. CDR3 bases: TGCGCCAGCAGATTGACAGGGGCGGACACTGAAGCTTTCTTT.